This record concerns one TCR beta chain sequence. These data belong to a study of blood T cell repertoires in COVID-19. Individuals aged about 18 to 89 years were recruited from about two dozen US areas. Cohort placement rested on clinical history that participants reported themselves. Two consecutive negative NP/OP PCR tests, clearance, or resolved symptoms defined Cohort 3 recovery. Per the original methods: Scientists estimated how many nucleated cells there were by amplifying reference gene primers. Produced via immunoSEQ multiplex PCR; TCRdb's table is partial and in-frame only. That table is the source of V, J and clone size, and D and trimming were worked out from the DNA. The table shows around 300,000 clones, with approximately 86% occurring only once. The V and J ends lost 0 bases and 7 bases respectively, with 30 bases between them. The CDR3 spans 21 residues. Germline V gene sequence: CDR1 LGHNA, CDR2 YSLEER.

Sequencing input: PBMCs or T cells enriched from blood (not recorded which). The sequence came from a young woman who had recovered from COVID-19. The chain has TRBV4-3 and TRBJ1-4; D possibly corresponds to TRBD1 (6 bases). CDR3: CASSQDIGRGQGRKAGEKLFF. The CDR3 DNA reads TGCGCCAGCAGCCAAGATATAGGAAGAGGGCAGGGGCGGAAAGCTGGTGAAAAACTGTTTTTT.